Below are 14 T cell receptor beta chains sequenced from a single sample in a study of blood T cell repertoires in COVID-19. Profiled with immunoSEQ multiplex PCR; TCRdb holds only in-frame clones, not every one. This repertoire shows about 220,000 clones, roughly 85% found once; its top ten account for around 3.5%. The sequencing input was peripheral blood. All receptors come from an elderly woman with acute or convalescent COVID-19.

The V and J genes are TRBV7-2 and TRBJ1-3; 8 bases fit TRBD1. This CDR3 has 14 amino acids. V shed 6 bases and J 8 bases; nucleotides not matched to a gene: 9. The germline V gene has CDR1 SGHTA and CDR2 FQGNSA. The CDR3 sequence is CASSLPGGWDTIYF. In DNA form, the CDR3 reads TGTGCCAGCAGTCTTCCAGGGGGCTGGGACACCATATATTTT.

The chain's CDR3 is CASIRRTGERKAFF. The DNA for the CDR3 is TGTGCCAGTATTCGACGGACAGGGGAAAGAAAAGCTTTCTTT. This chain uses TRBV19 with TRBJ1-1; 9 positions match TRBD1. CDR1 LNHDA and CDR2 SQIVND come from the germline V gene (reference sequence). This CDR3 is 14 amino acids long. The ends lost 7 bases at V and 9 bases at J; junction bases unmatched: 12. The variable domain in full, with the rest retrieved from reference TRBV19 and TRBJ1-1, is DGGITQSPKYLFRKEGQNVTLSCEQNLNHDAMYWYRQDPGQGLRLIYYSQIVNDFQKGDIAEGYSVSREKKESFPLTVTSAQKNPTAFYLCASIRRTGERKAFFGQGTRLTVV.

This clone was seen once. The CDR3 DNA is TGTGCCAGCAGTGCGACAGGGAACTATGGCTACACCTTC. This gives the protein CASSATGNYGYTF. The V and J genes are TRBV6-4 and TRBJ1-2; 7 bases fit TRBD1. The germline V gene encodes CDR1 MRHNA and CDR2 SNTAGT. V trimming: 4 bases; J trimming: 2 bases; junction bases outside the gene matches: 1. The CDR3 covers 13 residues.

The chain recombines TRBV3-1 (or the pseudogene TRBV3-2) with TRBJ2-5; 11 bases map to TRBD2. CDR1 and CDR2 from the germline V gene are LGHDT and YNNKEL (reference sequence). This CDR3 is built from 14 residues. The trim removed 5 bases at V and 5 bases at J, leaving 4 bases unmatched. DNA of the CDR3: TGTGCCAGCAGCTTCCGACTAGCGGGGGAGACCCAGTACTTC. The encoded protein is CASSFRLAGETQYF.

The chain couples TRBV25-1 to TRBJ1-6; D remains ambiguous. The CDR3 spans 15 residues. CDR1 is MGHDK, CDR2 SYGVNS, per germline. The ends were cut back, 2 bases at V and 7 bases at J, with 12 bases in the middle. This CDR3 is CASSEGRVRNSPLHF. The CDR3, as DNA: TGTGCCAGCAGTGAAGGGAGGGTGAGAAATTCACCCCTCCACTTT. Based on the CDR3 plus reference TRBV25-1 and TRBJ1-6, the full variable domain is EADIYQTPRYLVIGTGKKITLECSQTMGHDKMYWYQQDPGMELHLIHYSYGVNSTEKGDLSSESTVSRIRTEHFPLTLESARPSHTSQYLCASSEGRVRNSPLHFGNGTRLTVT.

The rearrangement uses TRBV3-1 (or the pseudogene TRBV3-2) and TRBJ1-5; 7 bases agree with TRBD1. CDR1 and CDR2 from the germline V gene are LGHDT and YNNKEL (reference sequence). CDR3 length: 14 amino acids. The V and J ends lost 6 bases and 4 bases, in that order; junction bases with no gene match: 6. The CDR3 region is CASSPTGRNQPQHF. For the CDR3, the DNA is TGTGCCAGCAGTCCGACAGGGCGAAATCAGCCCCAGCATTTT.

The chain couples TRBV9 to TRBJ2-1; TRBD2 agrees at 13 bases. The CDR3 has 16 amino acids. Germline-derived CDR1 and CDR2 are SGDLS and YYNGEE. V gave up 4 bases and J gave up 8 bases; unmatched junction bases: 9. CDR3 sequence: CASSTPTSGGLDEQFF. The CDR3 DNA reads TGTGCCAGCAGCACCCCGACTAGCGGGGGGCTAGATGAGCAGTTCTTC.

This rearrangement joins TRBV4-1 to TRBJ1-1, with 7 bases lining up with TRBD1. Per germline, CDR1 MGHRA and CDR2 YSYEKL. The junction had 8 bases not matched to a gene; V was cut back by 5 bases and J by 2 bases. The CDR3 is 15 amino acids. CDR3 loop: CASSTRDRENTEAFF. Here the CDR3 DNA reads TGCGCCAGCAGCACGAGGGACAGAGAAAACACTGAAGCTTTCTTT.

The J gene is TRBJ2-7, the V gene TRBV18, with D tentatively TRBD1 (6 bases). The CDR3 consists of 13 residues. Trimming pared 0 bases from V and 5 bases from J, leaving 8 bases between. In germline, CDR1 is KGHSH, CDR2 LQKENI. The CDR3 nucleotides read TGTGCCAGCTCACCACCACAGGGAAACGAGCAGTACTTC. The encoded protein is CASSPPQGNEQYF. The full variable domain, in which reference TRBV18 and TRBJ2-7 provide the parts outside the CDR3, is NAGVMQNPRHLVRRRGQEARLRCSPMKGHSHVYWYRQLPEEGLKFMVYLQKENIIDESGMPKERFSAEFPKEGPSILRIQQVVRGDSAAYFCASSPPQGNEQYFGPGTRLTVT.

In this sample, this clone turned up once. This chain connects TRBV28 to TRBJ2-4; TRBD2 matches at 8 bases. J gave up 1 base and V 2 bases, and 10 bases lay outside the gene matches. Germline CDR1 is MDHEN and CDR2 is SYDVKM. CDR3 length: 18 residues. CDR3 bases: TGTGCCAGCAGTTTAGGTAGCGGGGCGTCATCGGCCAAAAACATTCAGTACTTC. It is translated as CASSLGSGASSAKNIQYF.

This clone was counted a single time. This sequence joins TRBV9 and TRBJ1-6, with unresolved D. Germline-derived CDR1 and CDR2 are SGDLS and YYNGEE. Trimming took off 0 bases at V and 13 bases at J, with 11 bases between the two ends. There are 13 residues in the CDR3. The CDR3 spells CASSVGALEPLHF. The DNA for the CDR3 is TGTGCCAGCAGCGTAGGGGCTTTAGAGCCCCTCCACTTT. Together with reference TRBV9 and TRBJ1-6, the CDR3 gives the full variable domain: DSGVTQTPKHLITATGQRVTLRCSPRSGDLSVYWYQQSLDQGLQFLIQYYNGEERAKGNILERFSAQQFPDLHSELNLSSLELGDSALYFCASSVGALEPLHFGNGTRLTVT.

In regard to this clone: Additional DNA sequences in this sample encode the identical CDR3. In DNA form, the CDR3 reads TGTGCCAGCAGTGAAGGACACCCCAATCAGCCCCAGCATTTT. It translates to CASSEGHPNQPQHF. This chain connects TRBV2 to TRBJ1-5; D call uncertain. The V and J ends lost 1 base and 3 bases respectively, with 7 bases between them. Germline V gene sequence: CDR1 SNHLY, CDR2 FYNNEI. CDR3 length equals 14 residues.

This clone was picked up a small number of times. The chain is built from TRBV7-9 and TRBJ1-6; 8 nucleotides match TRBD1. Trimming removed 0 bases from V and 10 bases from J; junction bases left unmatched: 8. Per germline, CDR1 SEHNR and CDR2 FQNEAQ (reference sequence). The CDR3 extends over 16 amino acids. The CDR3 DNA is TGTGCCAGCAGCTTAGCGTCCGGGACAGGCGCCTCACCCCTCCACTTT. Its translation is CASSLASGTGASPLHF.

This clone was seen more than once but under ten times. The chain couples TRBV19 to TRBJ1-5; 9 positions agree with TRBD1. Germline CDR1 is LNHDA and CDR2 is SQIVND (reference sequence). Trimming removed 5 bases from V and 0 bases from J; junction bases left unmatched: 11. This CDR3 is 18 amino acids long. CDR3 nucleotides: TGTGCCAGTAGTGCCGGGACAGGGATCGGGAATAGCAATCAGCCCCAGCATTTT. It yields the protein CASSAGTGIGNSNQPQHF.